These T cell receptor beta chains were read from a single sample in a study of T cells after yellow fever vaccination. TCRdb recomputed calls from the 5' RACE reads with MiXCR, one row per CDR3 protein. The sample shows about 46,000 distinct CDR3 sequences, roughly 6.4% of them seen only once. The source was PBMCs, either bulk or a sorted T-cell subset (CD4+, CD8+, memory, or dextramer-sorted; not recorded which), collected 45 days after the yellow fever booster vaccination. These receptors came from a man aged 25-45 years who received the YFV17D yellow fever vaccine. Both conserved end residues are part of each CDR3. Fields, in order: CDR3 length, V gene, J gene, clone size, D gene, CDR3 protein, CDR3 DNA. D genes are given only for firm matches. Clone size, where shown, is once, few, many, or a class for clones that have expanded.

>13|TRBV20-1|TRBJ1-1|NA|NA
CSSGRTLGTEAFF
TGCAGCTCCGGACGTACTTTGGGCACTGAAGCTTTCTTT
>14|TRBV7-9|TRBJ2-1|NA|NA
CASSLALGELEQFF
TGTGCCAGCAGCTTAGCGCTCGGGGAACTTGAGCAGTTCTTC
>11|TRBV6-5|TRBJ2-3|NA|NA
CASRNLDTQYF
TGTGCCAGCAGGAACCTAGATACGCAGTATTTT
>13|TRBV25-1|TRBJ2-1|many|TRBD1
CASSEQQGQEQFF
TGTGCCAGCAGTGAACAACAGGGGCAGGAGCAGTTCTTC
>13|TRBV20-1|TRBJ1-2|NA|NA
CSARDLAAMGYTF
TGCAGTGCTAGAGACTTGGCTGCCATGGGCTACACCTTC
>15|TRBV19|TRBJ2-1|NA|TRBD2
CASSIGGGVVSEQFF
TGTGCCAGTAGTATCGGGGGAGGGGTGGTGAGTGAGCAGTTCTTC
>14|TRBV18|TRBJ1-1|many|NA
CASSPSRGNTEAFF
TGTGCCAGCTCACCGTCGAGGGGGAACACTGAAGCTTTCTTT
>15|TRBV20-1|TRBJ2-3|NA|NA
CSAPGDLLNTDTQYF
TGCAGTGCTCCGGGGGACCTCCTAAACACAGATACGCAGTATTTT
>15|TRBV18|TRBJ2-7|NA|NA
CASSYGAGNTYEQYF
TGTGCCAGCTCCTACGGAGCAGGCAATACCTACGAGCAGTACTTC
>15|TRBV28|TRBJ2-1|many|TRBD2
CASSRWTSENNEQFF
TGTGCCAGCAGTCGCTGGACTAGCGAAAACAATGAGCAGTTCTTC
>13|TRBV11-2|TRBJ2-2|many|NA
CASRSLAPGELFF
TGTGCCAGCAGATCTCTAGCTCCCGGGGAGCTGTTTTTT
>15|TRBV13|TRBJ1-1|many|NA
CASRWRGALNTEAFF
TGTGCCAGCAGGTGGAGAGGAGCCTTGAACACTGAAGCTTTCTTT
>15|TRBV5-1|TRBJ2-7|NA|TRBD2
CASSLEGGSSYEQYF
TGCGCCAGCAGCTTGGAAGGCGGGAGCTCCTACGAGCAGTACTTC
>15|TRBV5-4|TRBJ1-4|many|NA
CASSSEGSANEKLFF
TGTGCCAGCAGCTCCGAGGGATCCGCTAATGAAAAACTGTTTTTT
>13|TRBV12-3/TRBV12-4|TRBJ2-7|NA|NA
CASSFVASYEQYF
TGTGCCAGCAGTTTCGTAGCTTCATACGAGCAGTACTTC
>14|TRBV20-1|TRBJ2-5|many|NA
CSARSPQGQETQYF
TGCAGTGCTAGAAGCCCGCAGGGCCAAGAGACCCAGTACTTC
>13|TRBV20-1|TRBJ2-5|NA|TRBD2
CSVLLAAQETQYF
TGCAGTGTCCTACTAGCGGCCCAAGAGACCCAGTACTTC
>11|TRBV7-9|TRBJ2-2|many|NA
CASTNTGELFF
TGTGCCAGCACCAATACCGGGGAGCTGTTTTTT
>14|TRBV6-4|TRBJ2-1|many|NA
CASSEGQEYNEQFF
TGTGCCAGCAGTGAAGGGCAGGAATACAATGAGCAGTTCTTC
>12|TRBV29-1|TRBJ2-5|NA|NA
CSVLRVGETQYF
TGCAGCGTGCTCAGGGTTGGAGAGACCCAGTACTTC
>15|TRBV5-1|TRBJ2-7|many|TRBD2
CASSLAGTNAYEQYF
TGCGCCAGCAGCTTGGCCGGGACTAATGCTTACGAGCAGTACTTC
>15|TRBV5-4|TRBJ2-5|few|NA
CASSLSSAYQETQYF
TGTGCCAGCAGCTTGTCTAGCGCGTACCAAGAGACCCAGTACTTC
>16|TRBV2|TRBJ2-6|NA|NA
CASSEEGGAGANVLTF
TGTGCCAGCAGTGAGGAAGGGGGGGCTGGGGCCAACGTCCTGACTTTC
>16|TRBV6-5|TRBJ2-2|many|NA
CASSSPRGGRTGELFF
TGTGCCAGCAGTTCCCCAAGGGGGGGAAGGACCGGGGAGCTGTTTTTT
>15|TRBV7-2|TRBJ2-1|many|TRBD2
CASSIPLAGVGEQFF
TGTGCCAGCAGCATTCCCCTAGCGGGAGTCGGTGAGCAGTTCTTC
>13|TRBV9|TRBJ2-2|many|NA
CASSVGGSGELFF
TGTGCCAGCAGCGTAGGGGGATCCGGGGAGCTGTTTTTT
>15|TRBV5-5|TRBJ1-3|NA|NA
CASSPGRRSGNTIYF
TGTGCCAGCAGCCCGGGACGGCGCTCTGGAAACACCATATATTTT
>14|TRBV7-9|TRBJ1-4|few|TRBD1
CASSPGQGAEKLFF
TGTGCCAGCAGCCCTGGACAGGGGGCTGAAAAACTGTTTTTT
>13|TRBV20-1|TRBJ2-7|many|NA
CSARDPSTYEQYF
TGCAGTGCTAGAGACCCCTCCACATACGAGCAGTACTTC
>15|TRBV4-3|TRBJ1-2|NA|NA
CASSQRPAGNYGYTF
TGCGCCAGCAGCCAACGACCCGCAGGGAACTATGGCTACACCTTC
>13|TRBV30|TRBJ1-5|NA|NA
CAWSVPGPAPKHF
TGTGCCTGGAGTGTCCCCGGTCCTGCACCCAAGCATTTT
>14|TRBV10-3|TRBJ2-1|few|NA
CAISVRDENNEQFF
TGTGCCATCAGTGTCCGGGACGAAAACAATGAGCAGTTCTTC
>17|TRBV27|TRBJ2-3|many|TRBD2
CASSRTSGSYSTDTQYF
TGTGCCAGCAGTAGGACTAGCGGGAGTTACAGCACAGATACGCAGTATTTT
>15|TRBV5-4|TRBJ2-1|NA|NA
CASSPIMGGDNEQFF
TGTGCCAGCAGCCCGATCATGGGTGGGGACAATGAGCAGTTCTTC
>14|TRBV9|TRBJ2-2|NA|NA
CASSPRVNTGELFF
TGTGCCAGCAGCCCTCGGGTGAATACCGGGGAGCTGTTTTTT
>15|TRBV5-1|TRBJ1-1|medium-sized|NA
CASSLDKGGFTEAFF
TGCGCCAGCAGCTTGGATAAGGGGGGTTTCACTGAAGCTTTCTTT
>14|TRBV20-1|TRBJ2-5|few|TRBD1
CSAVRGTAEETQYF
TGCAGTGCTGTAAGAGGGACAGCCGAAGAGACCCAGTACTTC
>15|TRBV20-1|TRBJ2-2|NA|NA
CSASRPQGNTGELFF
TGCAGTGCTAGTCGGCCACAGGGGAACACCGGGGAGCTGTTTTTT
>15|TRBV7-8|TRBJ2-6|many|NA
CASSWVAAGANVLTF
TGTGCCAGCAGCTGGGTAGCGGCTGGGGCCAACGTCCTGACTTTC
>15|TRBV7-9|TRBJ1-2|many|TRBD1
CASSPDGQGAGGYTF
TGTGCCAGCAGCCCCGACGGACAGGGGGCCGGTGGCTACACCTTC
>14|TRBV2|TRBJ2-2|NA|NA
CASSVAGHTGELFF
TGTGCCAGCAGTGTCGCAGGGCACACCGGGGAGCTGTTTTTT
>16|TRBV4-3|TRBJ2-1|many|TRBD2
CASSQGSWTSGNEQFF
TGCGCCAGCAGCCAAGGTTCATGGACTAGCGGCAATGAGCAGTTCTTC
>15|TRBV5-1|TRBJ2-5|many|TRBD2
CASSLDSGSRETQYF
TGCGCCAGCAGCTTGGATAGCGGGAGCAGAGAGACCCAGTACTTC
>20|TRBV11-2|TRBJ2-7|few|TRBD2
CASSSTRPLGLAGGGYEQYF
TGTGCCAGCAGCTCGACCCGACCTTTAGGACTAGCGGGAGGCGGCTACGAGCAGTACTTC
>14|TRBV20-1|TRBJ2-3|many|TRBD2
CSAQREGLRDTQYF
TGCAGTGCTCAGCGGGAGGGCCTTCGAGATACGCAGTATTTT
>11|TRBV20-1|TRBJ2-5|few|NA
CSARGVGTQYF
TGCAGTGCTAGGGGAGTCGGGACCCAGTACTTC
>13|TRBV7-8|TRBJ2-1|many|NA
CASSLVELPEQFF
TGTGCCAGCAGCTTAGTGGAGCTCCCCGAGCAGTTCTTC